This entry lists 21 T cell receptor beta chains sequenced from one sample in a study of CD8+ T cells in alopecia areata. Noted treatment: oral pan-JAK inhibitor, 5-10 mg twice daily. Investigators isolated RNA and reverse transcribed it into cDNA to act as the sequencing template. Some clones are missing from TCRdb's copy, which holds only in-frame ones; the method was immunoSEQ multiplex PCR. Found here are approximately 210,000 clones, around two fifths of them singletons; the top ten hold roughly 2.6%. Material: CD4+ T cells sorted from blood, obtained between weeks 36 and 40, from a patient treated with tofacitinib. These receptors originate from a human donor with alopecia areata.

The V and J genes are TRBV29-1 and TRBJ2-7; the D is unclear. Germline CDR1 reads SQVTM; CDR2 reads ANQGSEA. Trimming took 5 bases from V and 1 from J, leaving 15 bases between them. This CDR3 has 14 amino acids. The CDR3 region is CSVPGRLGSYEQYF. In nucleotides, the CDR3 is TGCAGCGTTCCGGGCCGGCTCGGGTCCTACGAGCAGTACTTC.

J is TRBJ1-1 and V is TRBV7-2; D is ambiguous. V shed 3 bases and J shed 1 base, with 6 bases lying between them. Per the germline V gene, CDR1 is SGHTA and CDR2 is FQGNSA. CDR3 length: 13 amino acids. CDR3 nucleotide sequence: TGTGCCAGCAGCTTCCACAGGAACACTGAAGCTTTCTTT. Translating it yields CASSFHRNTEAFF.

The J gene is TRBJ2-3, the V gene TRBV7-2; D might be TRBD2 (6 bases). Looked up from germline, CDR1 is SGHTA and CDR2 is FQGNSA. The CDR3 is made up of 15 amino acids. V was pared by 5 bases and J by 11 bases, with 23 bases between. The CDR3 DNA sequence: TGTGCCAGCAGCAACAACCAACTAGCTGCGTTGAGGCAGTATTTT. The encoded protein is CASSNNQLAALRQYF.

This clone was counted a few times. The chain recombines TRBV29-1 with TRBJ2-5; the D gene is possibly TRBD1 (5 bases). V lost 3 bases and J 1 base, leaving 6 bases between the germline ends. CDR1 is SQVTM, CDR2 ANQGSEA, per germline. This CDR3 has 12 amino acids. CDR3 in DNA: TGCAGCGTTGAGACAGCCCAAGAGACCCAGTACTTC. It encodes CSVETAQETQYF.

This clone appeared a few times. The chain links TRBV4-3 to TRBJ2-4, with D uncertain. The V gene lost 0 bases and the J gene lost 6 bases, with 12 bases spanning the gap. The CDR3 has 15 residues. Per the germline V gene, CDR1 is LGHNA and CDR2 is YSLEER. In DNA, the CDR3 is TGCGCCAGCAGCCAAGATCCCCGACTCCCAAACATTCAGTACTTC. It is translated as CASSQDPRLPNIQYF.

This clone has only one observation. The DNA of the CDR3 is TGTGCCAGCAGACAGGGACGCGTGAACACTGAAGCTTTCTTT. Translating it yields CASRQGRVNTEAFF. The chain couples TRBV18 to TRBJ1-1, with 7 bases fitting TRBD1. This CDR3 contains 14 residues. The V gene's germline CDR1 is KGHSH and CDR2 LQKENI. Trimming at V came to 8 bases and at J to 0 bases, leaving 6 bases not matched to a gene.

This chain links TRBV4-3 with TRBJ2-5, with D perhaps TRBD2 (5 bases). The V gene lost 2 bases and the J gene lost 4 bases, with 5 bases spanning the gap. Per germline, CDR1 LGHNA and CDR2 YSLEER. The CDR3 has 12 amino acids. Here the CDR3 reads CASSQRGETQYF. The DNA of the CDR3 is TGCGCCAGCAGCCAACGGGGAGAGACCCAGTACTTC.

The genes are TRBV7-9 and TRBJ2-5; TRBD2 agrees at 8 bases. With V trimmed by 1 base and J by 4 bases, 8 bases remained unmatched. In germline, CDR1 is SEHNR, CDR2 FQNEAQ (reference sequence). The CDR3 has 16 residues. The CDR3 loop reads CASSLVGGRTRETQYF. The CDR3 region has the DNA TGTGCCAGCAGCTTAGTGGGCGGGAGGACACGAGAGACCCAGTACTTC.

This CDR3 reads CARPEAYEQYF. CDR3 in DNA: TGTGCCAGACCGGAGGCCTACGAGCAGTACTTC. V is TRBV25-1 and J is TRBJ2-7; D perhaps matches TRBD2 (5 bases). Trimming took 9 bases from V and 2 from J, leaving 8 bases between them. The germline V gene has CDR1 MGHDK and CDR2 SYGVNS. There are 11 residues in the CDR3.

The genes are TRBV9 and TRBJ1-4; 9 nucleotides line up with TRBD1. The J segment lost 7 bases and the V segment lost 1 base, leaving 8 bases of the junction unmatched. Germline CDR1 reads SGDLS; CDR2 reads YYNGEE. The CDR3 sequence is 16 residues long. CDR3 coding DNA: TGTGCCAGCAGCGTAAGGACAGGGGAGATTGGTGAAAAACTGTTTTTT. Its protein is CASSVRTGEIGEKLFF.

The rearrangement joins TRBV15 to TRBJ2-7; D gene ambiguous. Germline-derived CDR1 and CDR2 are LNHNV and YYDKDF (reference sequence). V lost 0 bases, J lost 1 base, and 7 bases lay in between. The CDR3 consists of 14 residues. CDR3 loop: CATSRDGLSYEQYF. The CDR3, as DNA: TGTGCCACCAGCAGAGATGGTTTGTCCTACGAGCAGTACTTC. Drawing the rest from reference TRBV15 and TRBJ2-7, the complete variable domain is DAMVIQNPRYQVTQFGKPVTLSCSQTLNHNVMYWYQQKSSQAPKLLFHYYDKDFNNEADTPDNFQSRRPNTSFCFLDIRSPGLGDTAMYLCATSRDGLSYEQYFGPGTRLTVT.

This clone was observed a handful of times. The V gene is TRBV11-2, the J gene TRBJ2-1; possible D gene TRBD1, 6 bases. Between the trimmed V and J ends, which lost 4 bases and 7 bases, there was a span of 14 bases. Germline lookup yields CDR1 SGHAT and CDR2 FQNNGV. The CDR3 extends over 14 amino acids. CDR3 in amino acids: CASSSPPGENEQFF. The CDR3 nucleotides are TGTGCCAGCAGCTCCCCCCCAGGGGAGAATGAGCAGTTCTTC.

The rearrangement uses TRBV2 and TRBJ2-1; 16 bases map to TRBD2. With V trimmed by 8 bases and J by 8 bases, 3 bases remained unmatched. The V gene's germline CDR1 is SNHLY and CDR2 FYNNEI. The CDR3 covers 14 residues. The CDR3 DNA reads TGTGCCAGCGGGGGACTAGCGGGAGGGTATGAGCAGTTCTTC. Encoded protein: CASGGLAGGYEQFF. The full variable domain, its missing parts supplied by reference TRBV2 and TRBJ2-1, is EPEVTQTPSHQVTQMGQEVILRCVPISNHLYFYWYRQILGQKVEFLVSFYNNEISEKSEIFDDQFSVERPDGSNFTLKIRSTKLEDSAMYFCASGGLAGGYEQFFGPGTRLTVL.

The chain joins TRBV9 to TRBJ2-5, with 8 bases matching TRBD1. The CDR3 sequence is 15 residues long. V lost 5 bases and J lost 5; bases outside the gene matches: 11. Germline V gene sequence: CDR1 SGDLS, CDR2 YYNGEE. CDR3 bases: TGTGCCAGCAGTCGTATTCCAGGGGGCCGGGAGACCCAGTACTTC. Its translation is CASSRIPGGRETQYF.

The V and J genes are TRBV4-2 and TRBJ2-3; 13 nucleotides align to TRBD2. Trimming at V came to 1 base and at J to 5 bases, leaving 6 bases not matched to a gene. The CDR3 sequence is 17 residues long. CDR1 LGHNA and CDR2 YNFKEQ come from the germline V gene. CDR3 sequence: CASSQAVGLAGRDTQYF. The CDR3 DNA follows: TGTGCCAGCAGCCAAGCTGTGGGACTAGCGGGAAGAGATACGCAGTATTTT.

This clone has more than one count but fewer than ten. The chain carries TRBV15 and TRBJ2-2, with unresolved D. The V end was cut by 4 bases, the J end by 6 bases, with 12 bases between. The CDR3 extends over 14 amino acids. CDR1 and CDR2 (germline): LNHNV, YYDKDF (reference sequence). The CDR3 DNA sequence: TGTGCCACCAGCACGGGCCCGCGCGCCGGGGAGCTGTTTTTT. Amino acid sequence: CATSTGPRAGELFF.

The J gene is TRBJ2-7, the V gene TRBV7-9; no clear D. V lost 5 bases and J 2 bases, leaving 7 bases between the germline ends. The CDR3 totals 12 residues. The germline V gene has CDR1 SEHNR and CDR2 FQNEAQ (reference sequence). The CDR3 region is CASSAGPYEQYF. DNA for the CDR3: TGTGCCAGCAGCGCAGGACCCTACGAGCAGTACTTC.

The chain employs TRBV4-1 and TRBJ2-3, with 9 bases fitting TRBD2. Germline values: CDR1 MGHRA, CDR2 YSYEKL. The V gene end was trimmed by 4 bases and the J gene end by 4 bases; junction bases not matched to a gene: 6. This CDR3 region has 15 residues. CDR3 residues: CASSLIAGAADTQYF. The CDR3 DNA reads as TGCGCCAGCAGCCTAATAGCGGGAGCTGCAGATACGCAGTATTTT.

V usage is TRBV28 and J usage is TRBJ2-1; D may be TRBD2 (5 bases). The germline V and J ends were trimmed by 2 bases and 9 bases, with 14 bases remaining between them. Germline assignment: CDR1 MDHEN and CDR2 SYDVKM. The CDR3 sequence is 14 residues long. In DNA form, the CDR3 reads TGTGCCAGCAGTTTAAGGACTCCTGGGAGTGAGCAGTTCTTC. It specifies CASSLRTPGSEQFF.

V and J are TRBV4-1 and TRBJ1-5; maybe TRBD1 (5 bases). The CDR3 contains 15 residues. The germline gives CDR1 MGHRA, CDR2 YSYEKL. The V gene lost 3 bases and the J gene lost 2 bases, with 11 bases spanning the gap. The CDR3 loop reads CASSQQGGGNQPQHF. Here the CDR3 DNA reads TGCGCCAGCAGCCAGCAGGGCGGCGGCAATCAGCCCCAGCATTTT.

This clone appeared once. The J gene is TRBJ1-5, the V gene TRBV30, with 8 bases fitting TRBD1. The length of the CDR3 is 14 residues. Per germline, CDR1 GTSNPN and CDR2 SVGIG (reference sequence). With V trimmed by 1 base and J by 7 bases, 6 bases remained unmatched. The CDR3 DNA follows: TGTGCCTGGAGTGCTGGACAGGGCAGACAGCCCCAGCATTTT. Translating gives CAWSAGQGRQPQHF. The full variable domain, completed using reference TRBV30 and TRBJ1-5, is SQTIHQWPATLVQPVGSPLSLECTVEGTSNPNLYWYRQAAGRGLQLLFYSVGIGQISSEVPQNLSASRPQDRQFILSSKKLLLSDSGFYLCAWSAGQGRQPQHFGDGTRLSIL.